These 28 T cell receptor beta chains originate from one sample sequenced in a study of blood T cell repertoires in COVID-19. Profiled with immunoSEQ multiplex PCR; TCRdb holds only in-frame clones, not every one. The sample includes about 69,000 clones, 65% to 90% of them seen just once. The sequencing sample was made of peripheral blood. These TCRs come from a man aged 80 or over with acute or convalescent COVID-19.

The rearrangement links TRBV6-6 to TRBJ1-6; no clear D. Germline V gene lookup returns CDR1 MNHNY and CDR2 SVGAGI (reference sequence). The V gene lost 8 bases and the J gene lost 10 bases, with 15 bases spanning the gap. The CDR3 runs 13 residues. CDR3 nucleotide sequence: TGTGCCAGCCGGGAGTCCCCAATCTCACCCCTCCACTTT. Translated: CASRESPISPLHF.

The gene calls are TRBV27 and TRBJ1-2; 9 nucleotides match TRBD1. Trimming removed 4 bases from V and 4 bases from J; junction bases left unmatched: 7. The CDR3 is 15 residues long. Per the germline V gene, CDR1 is MNHEY and CDR2 is SMNVEV (reference sequence). CDR3 nucleotide sequence: TGTGCCAGCAGTTCGCCCGGGACAGGGACCTATGGCTACACCTTC. Its protein is CASSSPGTGTYGYTF.

This chain links TRBV6-5 with TRBJ2-3; TRBD2 might be the D (6 bases). This CDR3 region has 15 residues. V gave up 9 bases and J gave up 1 base, with 17 bases separating them. Germline V CDR1 and CDR2: MNHEY, SVGAGI. CDR3 sequence: CASQGLDRGTDTQYF. CDR3 nucleotides: TGTGCCAGTCAGGGACTTGACCGAGGCACAGATACGCAGTATTTT.

J is TRBJ2-2 and V is TRBV5-1; 8 bases fit TRBD2. CDR3 length equals 15 residues. Germline-derived CDR1 and CDR2 are SGHRS and YFSETQ. Germline trimming cut 4 bases from V and 1 base from J; bases unmatched to any gene: 3. The CDR3 reads CASSPGGVNTGELFF. The CDR3 DNA is TGCGCCAGCAGCCCGGGGGGGGTGAACACCGGGGAGCTGTTTTTT. The full variable domain, rest sourced from reference TRBV5-1 and TRBJ2-2, is KAGVTQTPRYLIKTRGQQVTLSCSPISGHRSVSWYQQTPGQGLQFLFEYFSETQRNKGNFPGRFSGRQFSNSRSEMNVSTLELGDSALYLCASSPGGVNTGELFFGEGSRLTVL.

The chain couples TRBV9 to TRBJ1-1; possibly TRBD1 for D (5 bases). The CDR3 is 16 residues long. The germline V and J ends were trimmed by 0 bases and 0 bases, with 12 bases remaining between them. Per the germline V gene, CDR1 is SGDLS and CDR2 is YYNGEE. CDR3 sequence (DNA): TGTGCCAGCAGCGTAGGGTCAGGGCTCATGAACACTGAAGCTTTCTTT. It encodes CASSVGSGLMNTEAFF.

The rearrangement links TRBV28 to TRBJ2-3; weak D call: TRBD2 (6 bases). The CDR3 loop spans 16 amino acids. Germline V gives CDR1 MDHEN, CDR2 SYDVKM. Trimming took off 6 bases at V and 1 base at J, with 17 bases between the two ends. DNA for the CDR3: TGTGCCAGCAGCCGCCGGGGGAGCGGACGCACAGATACGCAGTATTTT. This gives the protein CASSRRGSGRTDTQYF.

This chain joins TRBV19 and TRBJ2-7; 12 bases align to TRBD2. The CDR3 consists of 16 residues. Germline CDR1 reads LNHDA; CDR2 reads SQIVND (reference sequence). The V segment lost 1 base and the J segment 3 bases; nucleotides outside the gene matches: 4. This CDR3 is CASSIGLAGGVYEQYF. The CDR3, as DNA: TGTGCCAGTAGTATAGGTCTAGCGGGAGGGGTCTACGAGCAGTACTTC.

This chain connects TRBV13 to TRBJ1-2, with 7 bases that match TRBD1. The V segment lost 5 bases and the J segment 3 bases; nucleotides outside the gene matches: 12. The CDR3 has 16 residues. Germline V lookup: CDR1 PRHDT, CDR2 FYEKMQ (reference sequence). In DNA, the CDR3 is TGTGCCAGCAGCCCCCTCCCGAGACAGGGACACTATGGCTACACCTTC. Residues: CASSPLPRQGHYGYTF.

The chain couples TRBV18 to TRBJ1-1; D not certain. The germline gives CDR1 KGHSH, CDR2 LQKENI. V lost 1 base to trimming and J lost 5 bases, with 14 bases between them. The CDR3 has 15 residues. This CDR3 reads CASSPRLRGDTEAFF. CDR3 sequence (DNA): TGTGCCAGCTCACCACGGCTCCGGGGAGATACTGAAGCTTTCTTT.

The chain links TRBV7-8 to TRBJ1-2; a possible D gene is TRBD1 (5 bases). The CDR3 is 12 residues long. V was clipped by 2 bases and J by 8 bases, with 9 bases between them. CDR1 is SGHVS, CDR2 FQNEAQ, per germline. CDR3 DNA: TGTGCCAGCAGCTTAAGGGGAAACGGCTACACCTTC. It codes for CASSLRGNGYTF.

The genes are TRBV5-1 and TRBJ2-7; D unclear. Germline CDR1 SGHRS, CDR2 YFSETQ. The CDR3 runs to 14 residues. Trimming took off 0 bases at V and 1 base at J, with 8 bases between the two ends. The CDR3 bases are TGCGCCAGCAGCTTGGTAGACATATCCTACGAGCAGTACTTC. It translates to CASSLVDISYEQYF.

V usage is TRBV27 and J usage is TRBJ1-5; 7 nucleotides agree with TRBD1. V was pared by 4 bases and J by 2 bases, with 11 bases of the junction left unmatched. The CDR3 sequence is 17 residues long. Per the germline V gene, CDR1 is MNHEY and CDR2 is SMNVEV (reference sequence). The CDR3 loop is CASSSYRGGFGNQPQHF. CDR3 nucleotides: TGTGCCAGCAGTTCCTACAGGGGCGGCTTTGGCAATCAGCCCCAGCATTTT.

The rearrangement uses TRBV7-9 and TRBJ1-1; a weak D match, TRBD1 (5 bases). The CDR3 contains 14 residues. V was shortened by 1 base and J by 5 bases, with 11 bases between the two germline ends. In germline, CDR1 is SEHNR, CDR2 FQNEAQ (reference sequence). The CDR3 coding sequence is TGTGCCAGCAGCTTAGGGGGCGGGGCAACTGAAGCTTTCTTT. As protein: CASSLGGGATEAFF.

The rearrangement links TRBV5-1 to TRBJ1-6; the D gene is possibly TRBD1 (5 bases). V was cut by 7 bases and J by 7 bases, with 15 bases left in between. This CDR3 is built from 14 residues. Germline CDR1 is SGHRS and CDR2 is YFSETQ. CDR3 DNA sequence: TGCGCCAGCTCCCGGGGGGGAGACAATTCACCCCTCCACTTT. It encodes CASSRGGDNSPLHF.

This clone was recorded only once. The chain uses TRBV7-9 and TRBJ1-3; TRBD1 aligns across 11 bases. With 5 bases clipped from V and 0 bases from J, the junction kept 6 bases outside the gene matches. CDR1 and CDR2 from the germline V gene are SEHNR and FQNEAQ (reference sequence). The CDR3 spans 17 residues. The CDR3 protein is CASSPRTGGGSGNTIYF. Here the CDR3 DNA reads TGTGCCAGCAGCCCCCGGACAGGGGGCGGCTCTGGAAACACCATATATTTT.

This clone was counted only a few times. This chain connects TRBV11-3 to TRBJ2-6; D is possibly TRBD2 (6 bases). The V gene lost 1 base and the J gene lost 0 bases, with 13 bases spanning the gap. Germline V gene lookup returns CDR1 SGHNT and CDR2 YENEEA. The CDR3 sequence is 18 residues long. The chain's CDR3 is CASSLGPGGPSGANVLTF. Written as DNA, the CDR3 is TGTGCCAGCAGCTTAGGTCCCGGGGGACCCTCTGGGGCCAACGTCCTGACTTTC.

This chain connects TRBV27 to TRBJ2-7; D is perhaps TRBD2 (6 bases). Trimming took off 2 bases at V and 3 bases at J, with 8 bases between the two ends. From germline, CDR1 is MNHEY and CDR2 SMNVEV (reference sequence). The CDR3 covers 13 residues. The CDR3 spells CASSLRGFYEQYF. The DNA of the CDR3 is TGTGCCAGCAGTTTACGGGGGTTCTACGAGCAGTACTTC.

The chain recombines TRBV5-4 with TRBJ1-1; TRBD1 agrees at 7 bases. Germline-derived CDR1 and CDR2 are SGHNT and YYREEE (reference sequence). J lost 1 base, V lost 3 bases, and 6 bases had no gene match. The CDR3 loop spans 15 amino acids. For the CDR3, the DNA is TGTGCCAGCAGCTCGGCGGACAGGTCGAACACTGAAGCTTTCTTT. This gives the protein CASSSADRSNTEAFF.

The rearrangement links TRBV5-1 to TRBJ1-3; no clear D gene. The V end was cut by 2 bases, the J end by 0 bases, with 12 bases between. The CDR3 is 16 amino acids. The V gene's germline CDR1 is SGHRS and CDR2 YFSETQ. The CDR3 DNA follows: TGCGCCAGCAGCTTCGACACTGCGAGCTCTGGAAACACCATATATTTT. This gives the protein CASSFDTASSGNTIYF.

This clone was seen a few times. The chain recombines TRBV29-1 with TRBJ1-5; the match to TRBD1 covers 8 bases. This CDR3 spans 13 amino acids. Per germline, CDR1 SQVTM and CDR2 ANQGSEA. Losses at the gene ends were 5 bases for V and 5 bases for J; bases not matched to a gene: 5. The CDR3 DNA follows: TGCAGCGTTAGGACAGGGATCGATCAGCCCCAGCATTTT. Its translation: CSVRTGIDQPQHF.

The CDR3 here is CASSLAGREQFF. CDR3 bases: TGTGCCAGCAGCTTAGCGGGGCGTGAGCAGTTCTTC. The chain joins TRBV7-2 to TRBJ2-1; D perhaps matches TRBD1 (5 bases). This CDR3 is 12 amino acids long. V dropped 0 bases and J dropped 9 bases, with 6 bases sitting between them. The germline CDR1 and CDR2 sequences are SGHTA and FQGNSA.

This rearrangement joins TRBV19 to TRBJ2-1; 9 bases fit TRBD1. The CDR3 spans 14 residues. The V gene end was trimmed by 5 bases and the J gene end by 9 bases; junction bases not matched to a gene: 8. The germline V gene encodes CDR1 LNHDA and CDR2 SQIVND (reference sequence). The DNA of the CDR3 is TGTGCCAGTAGTCCAAGGACAGGGGCCGGTGAGCAGTTCTTC. It translates to CASSPRTGAGEQFF.

The V gene is TRBV14, the J gene TRBJ2-1; 9 bases line up with TRBD1. The CDR3 is made up of 16 amino acids. The V and J ends lost 5 bases and 12 bases, in that order; junction bases with no gene match: 17. CDR1 and CDR2 (germline): SGHDN, FVKESK. The CDR3 sequence is CASSVRGQGRGSRQFF. CDR3 sequence (DNA): TGTGCCAGCAGCGTACGGGGACAGGGCCGAGGGTCCCGGCAGTTCTTC.

J is TRBJ2-1 and V is TRBV29-1; 11 nucleotides agree with TRBD2. V was clipped by 8 bases and J by 15 bases; unmatched bases: 12. The CDR3 is made up of 12 amino acids. Per the germline V gene, CDR1 is SQVTM and CDR2 is ANQGSEA. The CDR3 DNA reads TGCAGCTCCGGGACTAGCGGTCGTCCCGCGTTCTTC. The encoded protein is CSSGTSGRPAFF.

The chain carries TRBV28 and TRBJ1-4; 8 nucleotides line up with TRBD1. The CDR3 spans 14 residues. Trimming at V came to 6 bases and at J to 6 bases, leaving 6 bases not matched to a gene. Germline CDR1 and CDR2: MDHEN and SYDVKM. CDR3 in amino acids: CASSSPTGDEKLFF. CDR3 coding DNA: TGTGCCAGCAGCTCCCCGACAGGGGATGAAAAACTGTTTTTT.

The chain carries TRBV7-2 and TRBJ1-4; weak D call: TRBD1 (5 bases). This CDR3 spans 15 amino acids. Trimming took off 1 base at V and 8 bases at J, with 14 bases between the two ends. Germline values: CDR1 SGHTA, CDR2 FQGNSA. The CDR3 sequence: CASSLGQGGGEKLFF. CDR3 nucleotide sequence: TGTGCCAGCAGCTTAGGTCAGGGTGGGGGGGAAAAACTGTTTTTT.

The chain has TRBV6-6 and TRBJ2-7; D might be TRBD2 (6 bases). Germline CDR1 reads MNHNY; CDR2 reads SVGAGI (reference sequence). The CDR3 spans 15 residues. Deletions cut 1 base from V and 1 base from J, with 11 bases between. This CDR3 reads CASSYFAGRSYEQYF. The CDR3 DNA follows: TGTGCCAGCAGTTACTTCGCAGGGAGGTCCTACGAGCAGTACTTC.

The CDR3 loop is CASSLDGQGYGYTF. As DNA, the CDR3 is TGCGCCAGCAGCTTGGACGGACAGGGGTATGGCTACACCTTC. The chain has TRBV5-1 and TRBJ1-2, with TRBD1 matching over 9 bases. The CDR3 is 14 residues long. The germline gives CDR1 SGHRS, CDR2 YFSETQ. J was trimmed by 5 bases and V by 0 bases; bases with no gene match: 2.